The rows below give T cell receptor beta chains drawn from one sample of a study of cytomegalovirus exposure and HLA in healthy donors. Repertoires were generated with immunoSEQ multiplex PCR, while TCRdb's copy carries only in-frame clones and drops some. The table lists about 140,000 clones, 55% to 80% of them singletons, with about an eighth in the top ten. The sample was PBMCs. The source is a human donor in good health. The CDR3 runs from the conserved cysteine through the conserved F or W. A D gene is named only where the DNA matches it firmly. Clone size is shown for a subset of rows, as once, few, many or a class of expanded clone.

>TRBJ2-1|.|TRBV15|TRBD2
TGTGCCACCAGCAGTTACCTTTCCCCCTCGGCGGGGGTGTGGAATGAGCAGTTCTTC
CATSSYLSPSAGVWNEQFF
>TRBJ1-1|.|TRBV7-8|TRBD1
TGTGCCAGCGAGGACAGGGGGCGAGGTCAAGCTTTCTTT
CASEDRGRGQAFF
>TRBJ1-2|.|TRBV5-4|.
TGTGCCAGCAGCTACGAGAGCGGCAGAGACCTACGGGGCTACACCTTC
CASSYESGRDLRGYTF
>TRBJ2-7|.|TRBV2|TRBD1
TGTGCCAGCAGTTTGGGACAGGGGGCGTTCTACGAGCAGTACTTC
CASSLGQGAFYEQYF
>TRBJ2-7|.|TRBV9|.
TGTGCCAGCAGCGCCGGTGGACAAAACTCCTACGAGCAGTACTTC
CASSAGGQNSYEQYF
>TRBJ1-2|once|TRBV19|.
TGTGCCAGTAGTATAACAGTACTTTCCTATGGCTACACCTTC
CASSITVLSYGYTF
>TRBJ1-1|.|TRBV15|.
TGTGCCACCAGCAGAGGGGGCTCGCAGGGGAACACTGAAGCTTTCTTT
CATSRGGSQGNTEAFF
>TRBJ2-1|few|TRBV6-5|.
TGTGCCAGCAGCAAAACTCTAGCGGAGCAGTTCTTC
CASSKTLAEQFF
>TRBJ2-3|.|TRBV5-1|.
TGCGCCAGCAGCTTGGCCAGGGGCGGCACAGATACGCAGTATTTT
CASSLARGGTDTQYF
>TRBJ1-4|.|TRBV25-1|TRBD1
TGTGCCAGCAGTGAGAGACAGGGGAGGGGTGAAAAACTGTTTTTT
CASSERQGRGEKLFF
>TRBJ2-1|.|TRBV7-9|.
TGTGCCAGCAGCTTAGATATAAAATACAATGAGCAGTTCTTC
CASSLDIKYNEQFF
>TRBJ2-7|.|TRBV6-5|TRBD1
TGTGCCAGCAGCCGGACAGGGTTTTACGAGCAGTACTTC
CASSRTGFYEQYF
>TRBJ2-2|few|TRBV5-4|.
TGTGCCAGCAGCTCTGGTTTAGGACAAGGTCTGGGCGGGGAGCTGTTTTTT
CASSSGLGQGLGGELFF
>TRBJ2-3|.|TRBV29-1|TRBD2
TGCAGCGTTGTGGAGGGACTAGGGGCCACAGATACGCAGTATTTT
CSVVEGLGATDTQYF
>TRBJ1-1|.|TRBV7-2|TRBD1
TGTGCCAGCAGCTCAACAGGGGCCACTGAAGCTTTCTTT
CASSSTGATEAFF
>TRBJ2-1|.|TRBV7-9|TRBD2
TGTGCCAGCAGCCCGGGACTAGCGGGAGGGCCATACAGATACAATGAGCAGTTCTTC
CASSPGLAGGPYRYNEQFF
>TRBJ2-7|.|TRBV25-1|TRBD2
TGTGCCAGCAGTGTGCGGGGGGTACCCTACGAGCAGTACTTC
CASSVRGVPYEQYF
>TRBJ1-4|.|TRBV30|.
TGTGCCTGGGGCAGGGGAACCTCGGGTGAAAAACTGTTTTTT
CAWGRGTSGEKLFF
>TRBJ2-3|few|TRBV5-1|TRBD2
TGCGCCAGCAGCTTGGGACTAGCGACAGATACGCAGTATTTT
CASSLGLATDTQYF
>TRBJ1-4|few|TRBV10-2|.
TGCGCCAGCAGTGTAGGAAGCGTCGGTGAAAAACTGTTTTTT
CASSVGSVGEKLFF
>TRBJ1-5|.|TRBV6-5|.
TGTGCCAGCAGTTACCCAGGGGCGGTCAGCAATCAGCCCCAGCATTTT
CASSYPGAVSNQPQHF
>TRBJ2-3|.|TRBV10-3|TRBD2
TGTGCCATCAGGGGCACTAGCGGGGAGCCTTATTTT
CAIRGTSGEPYF
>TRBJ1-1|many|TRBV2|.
TGTGCCAGCAGTCGGGACACCCTGAACACTGAAGCTTTCTTT
CASSRDTLNTEAFF
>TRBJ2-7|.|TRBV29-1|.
TGCAGCGTTGAAGGTTCCCAGGGCTCCGAGCAGTACTTC
CSVEGSQGSEQYF
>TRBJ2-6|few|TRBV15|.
TGTGCTACTCAGGTTTCTGGGGCCAACGTCCTGACTTTC
CATQVSGANVLTF
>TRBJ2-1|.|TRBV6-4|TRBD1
TGTGCCAGCACAGAGGGGACAGGGTACGGTGAGCAGTTCTTC
CASTEGTGYGEQFF